Listed here are 10 T cell receptor beta chains from one sample, sequenced in a study of blood T cell repertoires in COVID-19. The data were produced by immunoSEQ multiplex PCR, yet TCRdb's version contains in-frame clones alone and is incomplete. The table records more than 200,000 clones, approximately 86% of them present only once. Sequencing was carried out using peripheral blood. These receptors originate from a man aged 25-45 years with active or convalescent COVID-19.

V usage is TRBV2 and J usage is TRBJ1-2; the D gene is possibly TRBD1 (6 bases). The germline V gene has CDR1 SNHLY and CDR2 FYNNEI. The CDR3 is 13 amino acids. Trimming pared 5 bases from V and 2 bases from J, leaving 9 bases between. This CDR3 is CASSTGLNYGYTF. DNA for the CDR3: TGTGCCAGCAGTACAGGGTTGAACTATGGCTACACCTTC.

The chain links TRBV5-1 to TRBJ1-6; 9 nucleotides align to TRBD1. Germline CDR1 is SGHRS and CDR2 is YFSETQ. The CDR3 extends over 18 amino acids. Trimming took 3 bases from V and 0 from J; bases not matched to a gene: 7. The CDR3 DNA reads TGCGCCAGCAGCTGGGGGGACAGGGAGAGCTCCTATAATTCACCCCTCCACTTT. Its translation: CASSWGDRESSYNSPLHF.

This rearrangement joins TRBV5-1 to TRBJ2-1; 14 nucleotides line up with TRBD2. Germline V CDR1 and CDR2: SGHRS, YFSETQ. This CDR3 is 17 amino acids long. V was pared by 0 bases and J by 8 bases, with 7 bases of the junction left unmatched. For the CDR3, the DNA is TGCGCCAGCAGCTTGGGACTAGCGGGGGGGCCGGGGCATGAGCAGTTCTTC. It codes for CASSLGLAGGPGHEQFF.

The J gene is TRBJ2-1, the V gene TRBV14, with 11 bases identical to TRBD2. Germline CDR1 SGHDN, CDR2 FVKESK. The CDR3 is 14 amino acids. J lost 16 bases, V lost 3 bases, and 11 bases had no gene match. CDR3 sequence reads: CASSQHLVAGGRFF. The CDR3 DNA is TGTGCCAGCAGCCAGCACCTAGTAGCGGGGGGGCGTTTCTTC. The entire variable domain, with the rest obtained from reference TRBV14 and TRBJ2-1, is as follows: EAGVTQFPSHSVIEKGQTVTLRCDPISGHDNLYWYRRVMGKEIKFLLHFVKESKQDESGMPNNRFLAERTGGTYSTLKVQPAELEDSGVYFCASSQHLVAGGRFFGPGTRLTVL.

This clone was detected once. This chain joins TRBV4-1 and TRBJ1-6, with a tentative D call TRBD1 (5 bases). Germline V gene lookup returns CDR1 MGHRA and CDR2 YSYEKL. This CDR3 is built from 17 residues. The V end lost 0 bases, the J end lost 1 base, and 10 bases lay between the germline ends. The CDR3 region has the DNA TGCGCCAGCAGCCAAGACTTCGGGGGATCCTATAATTCACCCCTCCACTTT. Translating gives CASSQDFGGSYNSPLHF.

This chain uses TRBV7-9 with TRBJ1-2; tentative D call: TRBD1 (5 bases). Germline values: CDR1 SEHNR, CDR2 FQNEAQ (reference sequence). The CDR3 spans 19 residues. V lost 1 base, J lost 5 bases, and 26 bases lay in between. The CDR3 sequence is CASSLGGIGAGDSPYGYTF. CDR3 in DNA: TGTGCCAGCAGCTTAGGGGGAATTGGGGCAGGAGACTCCCCTTATGGCTACACCTTC.

This clone was observed a few times. This chain uses TRBV3-1 (or the pseudogene TRBV3-2) with TRBJ1-1; a weak D match, TRBD1 (5 bases). Germline CDR1 is LGHDT and CDR2 is YNNKEL (reference sequence). The CDR3 consists of 13 residues. Trimming took off 1 base at V and 5 bases at J, with 8 bases between the two ends. In DNA, the CDR3 is TGTGCCAGCAGCCAAGGCAGGGTAACTGAAGCTTTCTTT. As protein: CASSQGRVTEAFF.

The CDR3 DNA reads TGCGCCAGCAGCCCTACAGGGGTAGCAGAAGCTTTCTTT. This sequence encodes CASSPTGVAEAFF. This sequence joins TRBV5-1 and TRBJ1-1; 7 positions match TRBD1. CDR1 is SGHRS and CDR2 is YFSETQ in the germline V gene. This CDR3 contains 13 residues. The V and J ends lost 4 bases and 8 bases, in that order; junction bases with no gene match: 8.

V and J are TRBV18 and TRBJ1-1; D is unclear. The germline V gene encodes CDR1 KGHSH and CDR2 LQKENI. Trimming removed 6 bases at V and 11 bases at J, with 19 bases between. The CDR3 runs to 13 residues. DNA of the CDR3: TGTGCCAGCTCCCGGGGAGAGGGTAGTTTGGCTTTCTTT. It codes for CASSRGEGSLAFF.

The chain employs TRBV25-1 and TRBJ2-5; 8 nucleotides align to TRBD2. CDR1 MGHDK and CDR2 SYGVNS come from the germline V gene. V lost 1 base and J lost 5; bases outside the gene matches: 9. The CDR3 totals 16 residues. The DNA for the CDR3 is TGTGCCAGCAGTGAATCTGGCGGGGGGCCGGAGGAGACCCAGTACTTC. This gives the protein CASSESGGGPEETQYF.